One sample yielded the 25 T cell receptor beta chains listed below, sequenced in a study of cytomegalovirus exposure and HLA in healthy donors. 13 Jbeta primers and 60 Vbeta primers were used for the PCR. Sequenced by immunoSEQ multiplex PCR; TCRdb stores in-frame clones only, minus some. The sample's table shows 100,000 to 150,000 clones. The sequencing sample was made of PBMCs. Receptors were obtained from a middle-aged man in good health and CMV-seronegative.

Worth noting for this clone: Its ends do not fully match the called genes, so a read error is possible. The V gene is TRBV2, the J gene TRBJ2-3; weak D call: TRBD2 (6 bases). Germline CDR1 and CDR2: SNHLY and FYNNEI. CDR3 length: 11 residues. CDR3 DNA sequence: TGTGCCAGCAGTGATCGGGACTTCTCCTTTTTT. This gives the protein CASSDRDFSFF.

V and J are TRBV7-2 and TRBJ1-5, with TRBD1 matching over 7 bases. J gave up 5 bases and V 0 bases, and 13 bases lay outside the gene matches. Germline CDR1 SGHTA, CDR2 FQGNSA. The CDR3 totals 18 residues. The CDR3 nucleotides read TGTGCCAGCAGCTTAGCGCCCGTGACAGGGAGGTCCTATCAGCCCCAGCATTTT. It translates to CASSLAPVTGRSYQPQHF.

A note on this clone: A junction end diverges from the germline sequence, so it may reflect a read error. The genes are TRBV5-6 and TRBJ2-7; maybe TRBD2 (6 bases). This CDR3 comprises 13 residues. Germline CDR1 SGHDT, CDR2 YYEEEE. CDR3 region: CASGLTTSYEQYF. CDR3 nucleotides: TGTGCCAGCGGCTTGACGACTAGCTACGAGCAGTACTTC.

CDR3 DNA: TGTGCCAGCAGTTACTCCGCGGGGGCCGGCACAGATACGCAGTATTTT. Amino acids: CASSYSAGAGTDTQYF. V and J are TRBV6-6 and TRBJ2-3, with D tentatively TRBD2 (7 bases). The germline gives CDR1 MNHNY, CDR2 SVGAGI (reference sequence). This CDR3 has 16 residues. Deletions cut 0 bases from V and 1 base from J, with 11 bases between.

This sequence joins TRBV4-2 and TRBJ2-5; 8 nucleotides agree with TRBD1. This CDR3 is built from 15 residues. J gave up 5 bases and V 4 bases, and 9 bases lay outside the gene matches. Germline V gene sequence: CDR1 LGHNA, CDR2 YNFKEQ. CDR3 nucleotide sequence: TGTGCCAGCAGCCGCTCGTCAGGGGGCAGCGAGACCCAGTACTTC. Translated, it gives CASSRSSGGSETQYF.

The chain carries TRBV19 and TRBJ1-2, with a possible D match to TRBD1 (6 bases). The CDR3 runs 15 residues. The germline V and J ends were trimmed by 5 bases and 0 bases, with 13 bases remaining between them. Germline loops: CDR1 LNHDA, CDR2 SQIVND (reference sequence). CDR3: CASSPADRPNYGYTF. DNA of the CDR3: TGTGCCAGTAGTCCCGCCGACAGGCCTAACTATGGCTACACCTTC.

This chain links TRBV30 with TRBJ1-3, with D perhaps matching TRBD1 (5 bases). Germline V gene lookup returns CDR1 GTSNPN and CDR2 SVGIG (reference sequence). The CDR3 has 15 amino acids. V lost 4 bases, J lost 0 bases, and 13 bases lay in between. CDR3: CAWKTDSSSGNTIYF. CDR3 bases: TGTGCCTGGAAAACCGACAGCAGCTCTGGAAACACCATATATTTT.

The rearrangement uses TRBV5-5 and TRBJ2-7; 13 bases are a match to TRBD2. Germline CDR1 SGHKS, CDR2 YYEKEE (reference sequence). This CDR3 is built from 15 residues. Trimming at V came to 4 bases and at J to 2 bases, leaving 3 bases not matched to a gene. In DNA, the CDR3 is TGTGCCAGCAGCCGGACTAGCGGGGGAACCTACGAGCAGTACTTC. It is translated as CASSRTSGGTYEQYF. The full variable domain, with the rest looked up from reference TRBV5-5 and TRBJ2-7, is DAGVTQSPTHLIKTRGQQVTLRCSPISGHKSVSWYQQVLGQGPQFIFQYYEKEERGRGNFPDRFSARQFPNYSSELNVNALLLGDSALYLCASSRTSGGTYEQYFGPGTRLTVT.

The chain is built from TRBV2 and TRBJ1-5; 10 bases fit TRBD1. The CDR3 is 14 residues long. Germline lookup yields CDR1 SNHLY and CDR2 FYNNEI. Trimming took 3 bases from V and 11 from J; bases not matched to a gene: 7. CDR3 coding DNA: TGTGCCAGCAGTGAGGGGACAGGGGTTGGTTCCCAGCATTTT. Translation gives CASSEGTGVGSQHF.

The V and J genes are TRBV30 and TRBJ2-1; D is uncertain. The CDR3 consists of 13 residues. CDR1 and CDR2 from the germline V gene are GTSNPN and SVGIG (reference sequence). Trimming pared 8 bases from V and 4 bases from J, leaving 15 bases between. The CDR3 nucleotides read TGTGCCCTCTATGCCCGTACTTACAATGAGCAGTTCTTC. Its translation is CALYARTYNEQFF.

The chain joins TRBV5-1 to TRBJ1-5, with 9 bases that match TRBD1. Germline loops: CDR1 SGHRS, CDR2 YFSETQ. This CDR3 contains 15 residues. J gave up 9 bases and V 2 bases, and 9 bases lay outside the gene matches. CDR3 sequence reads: CASSFTGGGDGPQHF. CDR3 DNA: TGCGCCAGCAGCTTTACAGGGGGCGGGGATGGGCCCCAGCATTTT.

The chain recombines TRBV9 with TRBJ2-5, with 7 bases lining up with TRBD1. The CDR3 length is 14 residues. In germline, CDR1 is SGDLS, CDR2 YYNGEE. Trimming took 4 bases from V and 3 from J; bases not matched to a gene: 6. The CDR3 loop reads CASSKQGSKETQYF. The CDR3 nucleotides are TGTGCCAGCAGCAAACAGGGGTCTAAAGAGACCCAGTACTTC.

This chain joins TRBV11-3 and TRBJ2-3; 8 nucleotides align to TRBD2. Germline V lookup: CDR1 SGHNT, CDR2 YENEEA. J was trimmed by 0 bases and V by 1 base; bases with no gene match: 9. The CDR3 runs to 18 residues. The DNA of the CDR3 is TGTGCCAGCAGCTTAGTCGGCCCTACTAGCGGAAGCACAGATACGCAGTATTTT. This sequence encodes CASSLVGPTSGSTDTQYF.

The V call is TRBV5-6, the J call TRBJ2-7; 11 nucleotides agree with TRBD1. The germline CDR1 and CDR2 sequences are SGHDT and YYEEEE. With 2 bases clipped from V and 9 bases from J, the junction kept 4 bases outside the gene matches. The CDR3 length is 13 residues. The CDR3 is CASSFGTGGRQYF. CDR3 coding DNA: TGTGCCAGCAGCTTCGGGACAGGGGGGAGGCAGTACTTC.

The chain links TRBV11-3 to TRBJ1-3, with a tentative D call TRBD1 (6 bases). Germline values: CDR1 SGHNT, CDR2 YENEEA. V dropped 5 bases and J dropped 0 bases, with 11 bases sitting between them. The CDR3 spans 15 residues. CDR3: CASSPGQLSGNTIYF. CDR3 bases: TGTGCCAGCAGCCCAGGACAGCTCTCTGGAAACACCATATATTTT.

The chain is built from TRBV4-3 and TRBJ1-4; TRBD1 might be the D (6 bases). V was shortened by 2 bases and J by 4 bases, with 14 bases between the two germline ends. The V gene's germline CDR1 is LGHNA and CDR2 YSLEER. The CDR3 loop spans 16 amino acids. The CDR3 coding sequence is TGCGCCAGCAGCCAATCCCCGGGACAAATTAATGAAAAACTGTTTTTT. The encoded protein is CASSQSPGQINEKLFF.

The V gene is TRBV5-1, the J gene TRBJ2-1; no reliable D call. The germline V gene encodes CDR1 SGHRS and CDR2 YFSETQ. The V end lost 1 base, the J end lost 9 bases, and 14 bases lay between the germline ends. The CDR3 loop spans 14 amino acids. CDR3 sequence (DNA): TGCGCCAGCAGCTTGTATAGAGAGATTGGTGAGCAGTTCTTC. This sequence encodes CASSLYREIGEQFF.

This CDR3 reads CASSLAAGTSGRGNEQFF. The CDR3 DNA sequence: TGTGCCAGCAGCTTAGCCGCGGGGACTAGCGGGAGAGGTAATGAGCAGTTCTTC. The chain combines TRBV7-8 with TRBJ2-1; 14 positions match TRBD2. Germline trimming cut 0 bases from V and 7 bases from J; bases unmatched to any gene: 8. The V gene's germline CDR1 is SGHVS and CDR2 FQNEAQ. This CDR3 spans 18 amino acids.

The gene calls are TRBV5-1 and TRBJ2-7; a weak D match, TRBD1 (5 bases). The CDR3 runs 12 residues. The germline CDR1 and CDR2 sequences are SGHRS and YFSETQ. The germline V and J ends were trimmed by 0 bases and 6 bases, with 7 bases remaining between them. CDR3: CASSLDRFEQYF. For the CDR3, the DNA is TGCGCCAGCAGCTTGGACAGGTTCGAGCAGTACTTC.

The CDR3 DNA reads as TGTGCCATCAAGCCCGGGACTAGCGGTAATGAGCAGTTCTTC. Its protein product is CAIKPGTSGNEQFF. The genes are TRBV10-3 and TRBJ2-1, with TRBD2 identical over 11 bases. The junction had 6 bases not matched to a gene; V was cut back by 7 bases and J by 7 bases. This CDR3 has 14 amino acids. CDR1 is ENHRY, CDR2 SYGVKD, per germline.

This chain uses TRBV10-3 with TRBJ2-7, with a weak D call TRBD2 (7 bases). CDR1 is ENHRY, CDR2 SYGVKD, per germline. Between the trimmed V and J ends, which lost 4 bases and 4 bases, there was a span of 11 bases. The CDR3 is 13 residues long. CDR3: CAISGGGGYEQYF. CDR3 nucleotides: TGTGCCATCAGTGGCGGGGGCGGGTACGAGCAGTACTTC.

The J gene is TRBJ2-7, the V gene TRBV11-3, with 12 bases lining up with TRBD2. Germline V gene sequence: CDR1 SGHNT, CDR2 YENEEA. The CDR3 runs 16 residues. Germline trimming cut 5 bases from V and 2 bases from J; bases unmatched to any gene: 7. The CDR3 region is CASSQTSGRWTYEQYF. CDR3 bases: TGTGCCAGCAGCCAAACTAGCGGGAGGTGGACCTACGAGCAGTACTTC.

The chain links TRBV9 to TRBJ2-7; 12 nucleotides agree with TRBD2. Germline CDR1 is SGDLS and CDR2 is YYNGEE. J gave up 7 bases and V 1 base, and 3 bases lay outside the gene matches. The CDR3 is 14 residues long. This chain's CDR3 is CASSVLAGGREQYF. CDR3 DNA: TGTGCCAGCAGCGTACTAGCGGGAGGGAGGGAGCAGTACTTC.

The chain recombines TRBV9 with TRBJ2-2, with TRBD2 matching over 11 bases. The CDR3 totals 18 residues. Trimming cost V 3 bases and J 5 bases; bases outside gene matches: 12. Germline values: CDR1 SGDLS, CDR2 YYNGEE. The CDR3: CASSGPRLAGKETGELFF. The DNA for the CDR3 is TGTGCCAGCAGCGGACCGCGACTAGCGGGAAAGGAAACCGGGGAGCTGTTTTTT.

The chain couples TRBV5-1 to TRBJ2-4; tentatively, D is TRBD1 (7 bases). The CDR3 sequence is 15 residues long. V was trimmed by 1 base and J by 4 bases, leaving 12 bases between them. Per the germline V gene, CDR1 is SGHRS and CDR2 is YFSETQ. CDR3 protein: CASSLNRGLKNIQYF. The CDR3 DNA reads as TGCGCCAGCAGCTTGAACAGGGGACTTAAAAACATTCAGTACTTC. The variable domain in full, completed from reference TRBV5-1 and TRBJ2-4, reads KAGVTQTPRYLIKTRGQQVTLSCSPISGHRSVSWYQQTPGQGLQFLFEYFSETQRNKGNFPGRFSGRQFSNSRSEMNVSTLELGDSALYLCASSLNRGLKNIQYFGAGTRLSVL.